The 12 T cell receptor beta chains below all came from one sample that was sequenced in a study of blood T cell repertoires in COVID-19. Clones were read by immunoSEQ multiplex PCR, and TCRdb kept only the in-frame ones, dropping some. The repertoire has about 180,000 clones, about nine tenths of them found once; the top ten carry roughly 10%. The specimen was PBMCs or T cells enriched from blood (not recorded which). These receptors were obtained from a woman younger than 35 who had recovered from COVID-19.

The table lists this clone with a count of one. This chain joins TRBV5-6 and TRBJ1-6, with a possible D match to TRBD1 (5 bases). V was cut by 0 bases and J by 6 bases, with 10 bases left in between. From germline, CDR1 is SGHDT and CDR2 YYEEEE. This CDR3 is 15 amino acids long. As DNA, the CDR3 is TGTGCCAGCAGCTTGGTTGGACAACTTAATTCACCCCTCCACTTT. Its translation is CASSLVGQLNSPLHF. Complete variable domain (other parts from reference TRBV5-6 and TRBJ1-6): DAGVTQSPTHLIKTRGQQVTLRCSPKSGHDTVSWYQQALGQGPQFIFQYYEEEERQRGNFPDRFSGHQFPNYSSELNVNALLLGDSALYLCASSLVGQLNSPLHFGNGTRLTVT.

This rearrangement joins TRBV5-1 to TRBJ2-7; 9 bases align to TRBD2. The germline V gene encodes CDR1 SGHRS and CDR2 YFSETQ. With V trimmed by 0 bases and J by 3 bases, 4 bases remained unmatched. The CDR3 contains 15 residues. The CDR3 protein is CASSLGASGIYEQYF. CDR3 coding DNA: TGCGCCAGCAGCTTGGGGGCTAGCGGGATCTACGAGCAGTACTTC. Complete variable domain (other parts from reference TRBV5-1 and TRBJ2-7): KAGVTQTPRYLIKTRGQQVTLSCSPISGHRSVSWYQQTPGQGLQFLFEYFSETQRNKGNFPGRFSGRQFSNSRSEMNVSTLELGDSALYLCASSLGASGIYEQYFGPGTRLTVT.

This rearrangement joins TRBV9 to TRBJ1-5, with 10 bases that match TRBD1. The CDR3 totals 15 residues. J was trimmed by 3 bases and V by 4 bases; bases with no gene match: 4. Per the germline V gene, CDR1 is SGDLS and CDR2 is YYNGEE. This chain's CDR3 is CASSIGTGANQPQHF. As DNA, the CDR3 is TGTGCCAGCAGCATAGGGACAGGGGCCAATCAGCCCCAGCATTTT.

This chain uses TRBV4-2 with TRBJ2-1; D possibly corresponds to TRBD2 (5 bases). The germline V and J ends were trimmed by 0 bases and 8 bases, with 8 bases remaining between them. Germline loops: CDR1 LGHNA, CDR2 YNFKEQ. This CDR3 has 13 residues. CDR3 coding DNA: TGTGCCAGCAGCCAAGATCGGCGGGATGAGCAGTTCTTC. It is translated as CASSQDRRDEQFF.

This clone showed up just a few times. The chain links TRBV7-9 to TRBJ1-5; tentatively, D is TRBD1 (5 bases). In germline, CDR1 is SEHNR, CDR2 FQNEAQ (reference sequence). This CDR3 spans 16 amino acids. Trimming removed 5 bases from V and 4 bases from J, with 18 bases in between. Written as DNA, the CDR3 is TGTGCCAGCAGCGGACCATCAACAGGAGCGAATCAGCCCCAGCATTTT. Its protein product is CASSGPSTGANQPQHF.

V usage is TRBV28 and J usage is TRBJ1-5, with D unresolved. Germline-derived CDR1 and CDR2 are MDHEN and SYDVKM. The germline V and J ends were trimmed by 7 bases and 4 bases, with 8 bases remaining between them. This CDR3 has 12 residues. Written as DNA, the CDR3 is TGTGCCAGCAACGTACAGAATCAGCCCCAGCATTTT. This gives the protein CASNVQNQPQHF.

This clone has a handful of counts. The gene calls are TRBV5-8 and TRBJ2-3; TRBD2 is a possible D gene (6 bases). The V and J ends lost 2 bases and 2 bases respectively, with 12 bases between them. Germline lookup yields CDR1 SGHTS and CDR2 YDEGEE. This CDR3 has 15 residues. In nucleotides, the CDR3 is TGTGCCAGCAGCTTAACACCGGGAGACACAGATACGCAGTATTTT. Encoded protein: CASSLTPGDTDTQYF.

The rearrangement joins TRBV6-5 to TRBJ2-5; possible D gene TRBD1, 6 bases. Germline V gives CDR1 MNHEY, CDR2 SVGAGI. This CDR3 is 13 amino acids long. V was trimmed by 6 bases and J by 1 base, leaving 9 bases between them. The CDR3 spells CASRTGSQETQYF. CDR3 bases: TGTGCCAGCAGAACAGGGTCCCAAGAGACCCAGTACTTC.

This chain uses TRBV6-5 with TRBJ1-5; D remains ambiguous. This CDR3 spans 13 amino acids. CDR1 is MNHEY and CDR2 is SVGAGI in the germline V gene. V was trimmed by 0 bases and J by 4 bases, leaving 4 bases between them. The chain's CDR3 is CASSYSRNQPQHF. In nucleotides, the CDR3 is TGTGCCAGCAGTTACTCTCGGAATCAGCCCCAGCATTTT.

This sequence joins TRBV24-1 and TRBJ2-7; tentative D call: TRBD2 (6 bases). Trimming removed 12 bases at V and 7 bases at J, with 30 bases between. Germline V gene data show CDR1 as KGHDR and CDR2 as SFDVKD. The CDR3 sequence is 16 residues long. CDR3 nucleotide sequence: TGTGCCGCCGGAGGGATGGTCGCGGATGGTCCCCTAGAGCAGTACTTC. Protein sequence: CAAGGMVADGPLEQYF.

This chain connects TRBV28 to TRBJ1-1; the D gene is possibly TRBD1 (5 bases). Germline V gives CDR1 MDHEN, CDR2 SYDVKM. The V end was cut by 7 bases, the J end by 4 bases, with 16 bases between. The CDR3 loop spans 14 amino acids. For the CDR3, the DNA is TGTGCCAGCATCGACGCGGGGGTGGGCACTGAAGCTTTCTTT. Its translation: CASIDAGVGTEAFF.

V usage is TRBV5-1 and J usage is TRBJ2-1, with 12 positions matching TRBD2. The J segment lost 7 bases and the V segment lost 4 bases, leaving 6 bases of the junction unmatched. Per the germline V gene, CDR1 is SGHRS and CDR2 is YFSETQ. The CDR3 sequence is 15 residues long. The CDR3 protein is CASSASGRARNEQFF. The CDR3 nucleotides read TGCGCCAGCAGCGCTAGCGGGAGGGCTAGGAATGAGCAGTTCTTC.